This is a list of T cell receptor beta chains from one sample in a study of a mutant IDH1 vaccine in newly diagnosed glioma. The antigens these receptors bind are not known. Profiled with immunoSEQ multiplex PCR; TCRdb holds only in-frame clones, not every one. The repertoire holds approximately 84,000 clones, around four fifths seen once, with more than 5% in the top ten. The sample was PBMCs, taken from a glioma patient whose treatment included an IDH1 peptide vaccine. Receptors originate from a man between 40 and 49 years old with glioma. The CDR3 runs from the conserved cysteine through the conserved F or W. The D gene is left open where the match is weak. Clone size appears in some rows only: once, few, many, or a class for an expanded clone.

TRBJ1-4,TRBD1,TRBV30,few,CAWRSSGQGNEKLFF,TGTGCCTGGAGGTCTTCGGGACAGGGCAATGAAAAACTGTTTTTT
TRBJ1-5,.,TRBV5-6,.,CASSWGISNQPQHF,TGTGCCAGCAGCTGGGGGATTAGCAATCAGCCCCAGCATTTT
TRBJ1-1,TRBD1,TRBV30,.,CAWSGTGNTEAFF,TGTGCCTGGAGCGGGACAGGGAACACTGAAGCTTTCTTT
TRBJ2-1,.,TRBV4-2,.,CASSLQDGTPNNNEQFF,TGTGCCAGCAGCCTCCAGGACGGGACCCCTAACAACAATGAGCAGTTCTTC
TRBJ1-1,TRBD1,TRBV7-9,.,CASTPGGRGSEAFF,TGTGCCAGCACACCAGGGGGGCGGGGTTCTGAAGCTTTCTTT
TRBJ2-6,TRBD1,TRBV18,.,CASSPGQSSGANVLTF,TGTGCCAGCTCACCGGGACAGAGCTCTGGGGCCAACGTCCTGACTTTC
TRBJ1-1,.,TRBV13,.,CASSLSANTEAFF,TGTGCCAGCAGCTTGTCAGCGAACACTGAAGCTTTCTTT
TRBJ2-7,TRBD2,TRBV2,.,CASGVSGSMESYEQYF,TGTGCCAGCGGGGTTAGCGGGAGTATGGAATCCTACGAGCAGTACTTC
TRBJ2-2,.,TRBV30,.,CAWSGLGTNTGELFF,TGTGCCTGGAGTGGTCTGGGGACGAACACCGGGGAGCTGTTTTTT
TRBJ2-4,.,TRBV6-1,.,CASSEAVGRELAKNIQYF,TGTGCCAGCAGTGAAGCGGTCGGCAGGGAACTAGCCAAAAACATTCAGTACTTC
TRBJ1-1,.,TRBV20-1,few,CSARGHTEAFF,TGCAGTGCAAGGGGCCACACTGAAGCTTTCTTT
TRBJ2-7,TRBD2,TRBV7-8,.,CASSLGTTNHYEQYF,TGTGCCAGCAGTTTGGGGACTACCAATCACTACGAGCAGTACTTC
TRBJ2-7,.,TRBV27,.,CASSPGQFYEQYF,TGTGCCAGCAGTCCAGGACAGTTCTACGAGCAGTACTTC
TRBJ2-1,.,TRBV21-1,.,CASSKKGLADLYNEQFF,TGTGCCAGCAGCAAAAAGGGACTAGCGGACCTCTACAATGAGCAGTTCTTC
TRBJ2-3,TRBD1,TRBV4-3,few,CASSQGARGPSTDTQYF,TGCGCCAGCAGCCAAGGAGCCAGGGGGCCCAGCACAGATACGCAGTATTTT
TRBJ2-7,TRBD1,TRBV28,.,CASGLGTVPYEQYF,TGTGCCAGCGGGCTAGGGACAGTGCCCTACGAGCAGTACTTC
TRBJ2-3,.,TRBV29-1,.,CSLDGDDPDTQYF,TGCAGCCTCGATGGGGATGATCCAGATACGCAGTATTTT
TRBJ1-2,.,TRBV7-2,.,CASSLFVLYGYTF,TGTGCCAGCAGCTTATTTGTATTGTATGGCTACACCTTC
TRBJ2-3,.,TRBV10-2,once,CASSRDTYTDTQYF,TGCGCCAGCTCTCGGGACACCTACACAGATACGCAGTATTTT
TRBJ1-1,.,TRBV30,few,CAWKGSPDTEAFF,TGTGCCTGGAAGGGATCTCCGGACACTGAAGCTTTCTTT
TRBJ2-3,.,TRBV5-6,.,CASSLAVQPSTDTQYF,TGTGCCAGCAGCTTGGCGGTCCAACCCAGCACAGATACGCAGTATTTT
TRBJ2-5,TRBD1,TRBV7-2,.,CASSSGQAGGQYF,TGTGCCAGCAGCTCCGGACAGGCCGGAGGCCAGTACTTC
TRBJ1-1,.,TRBV7-9,.,CASSLARGGTEAFF,TGTGCCAGCAGCTTAGCGAGGGGTGGCACTGAAGCTTTCTTT
TRBJ2-1,.,TRBV9,.,CASSVGGRLSYNEQFF,TGTGCCAGCAGCGTAGGTGGGAGGTTATCCTACAATGAGCAGTTCTTC
TRBJ2-5,TRBD2,TRBV30,.,CAWRTSGNWETQYF,TGTGCCTGGAGGACTAGCGGGAATTGGGAGACCCAGTACTTC
TRBJ1-1,.,TRBV30,few,CAWSPSLTEAFF,TGTGCCTGGAGTCCCTCTCTCACTGAAGCTTTCTTT